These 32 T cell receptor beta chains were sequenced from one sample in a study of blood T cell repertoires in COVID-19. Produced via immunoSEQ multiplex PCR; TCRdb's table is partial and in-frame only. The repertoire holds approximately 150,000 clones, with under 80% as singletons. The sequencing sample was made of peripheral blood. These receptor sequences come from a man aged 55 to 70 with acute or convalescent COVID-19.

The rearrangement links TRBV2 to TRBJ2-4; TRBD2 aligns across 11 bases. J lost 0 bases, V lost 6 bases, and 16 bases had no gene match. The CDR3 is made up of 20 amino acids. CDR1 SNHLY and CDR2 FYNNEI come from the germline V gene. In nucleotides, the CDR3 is TGTGCCAGCAGACGAAACCCGGGACTAGCGGAGGGGCTAGCCAAAAACATTCAGTACTTC. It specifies CASRRNPGLAEGLAKNIQYF.

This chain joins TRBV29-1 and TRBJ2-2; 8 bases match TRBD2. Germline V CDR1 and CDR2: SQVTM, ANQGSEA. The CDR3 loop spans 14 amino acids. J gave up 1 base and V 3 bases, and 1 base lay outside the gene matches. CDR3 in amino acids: CSVDSGVNTGELFF. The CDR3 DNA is TGCAGCGTTGATAGCGGGGTGAACACCGGGGAGCTGTTTTTT.

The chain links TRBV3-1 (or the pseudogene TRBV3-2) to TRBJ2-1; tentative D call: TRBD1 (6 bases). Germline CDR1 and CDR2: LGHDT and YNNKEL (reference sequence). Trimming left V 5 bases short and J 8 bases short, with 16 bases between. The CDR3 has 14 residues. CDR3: CASSLQGLEDEQFF. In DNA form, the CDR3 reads TGTGCCAGCAGCTTACAGGGTCTTGAGGATGAGCAGTTCTTC.

The CDR3 region has the DNA TGTGCCAGCAGCAAACCGGGACTAGCGGGAGTCGGGGAGCTGTTTTTT. Protein product: CASSKPGLAGVGELFF. This sequence joins TRBV7-7 and TRBJ2-2; TRBD2 agrees at 14 bases. V shed 5 bases, J shed 7 bases, and the junction held 6 bases outside the gene matches. CDR3 size: 16 residues. Germline-derived CDR1 and CDR2 are SSHAT and FNYEAQ (reference sequence).

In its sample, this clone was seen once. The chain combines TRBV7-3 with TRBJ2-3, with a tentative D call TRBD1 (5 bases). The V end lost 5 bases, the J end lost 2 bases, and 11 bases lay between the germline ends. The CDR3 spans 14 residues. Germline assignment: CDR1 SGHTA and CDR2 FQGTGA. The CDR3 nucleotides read TGTGCCAGCAGCGCAGACAGAAACACAGATACGCAGTATTTT. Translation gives CASSADRNTDTQYF.

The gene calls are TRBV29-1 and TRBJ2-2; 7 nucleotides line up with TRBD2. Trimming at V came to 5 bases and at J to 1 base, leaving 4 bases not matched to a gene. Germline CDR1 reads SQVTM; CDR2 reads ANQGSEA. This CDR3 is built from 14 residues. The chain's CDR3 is CSVRERGNTGELFF. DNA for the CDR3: TGCAGCGTTAGGGAGCGGGGGAACACCGGGGAGCTGTTTTTT.

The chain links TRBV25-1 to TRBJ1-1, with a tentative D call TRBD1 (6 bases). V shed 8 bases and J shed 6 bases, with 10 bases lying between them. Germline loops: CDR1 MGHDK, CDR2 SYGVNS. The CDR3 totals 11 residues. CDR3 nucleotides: TGTGCCAGCCACAGGGCCTCTGAAGCTTTCTTT. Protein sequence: CASHRASEAFF.

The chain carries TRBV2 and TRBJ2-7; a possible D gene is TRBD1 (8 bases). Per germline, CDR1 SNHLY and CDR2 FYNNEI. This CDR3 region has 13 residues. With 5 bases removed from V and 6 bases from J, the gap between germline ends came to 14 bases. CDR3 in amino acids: CASSTGGASEQYF. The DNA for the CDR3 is TGTGCCAGCAGTACAGGGGGGGCAAGCGAGCAGTACTTC.

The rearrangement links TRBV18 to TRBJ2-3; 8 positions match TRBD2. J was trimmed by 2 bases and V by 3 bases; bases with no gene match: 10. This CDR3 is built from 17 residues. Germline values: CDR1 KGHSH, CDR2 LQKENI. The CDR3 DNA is TGTGCCAGCTCACCCCTTGGTCCGGGAGGGATCACAGATACGCAGTATTTT. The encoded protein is CASSPLGPGGITDTQYF.

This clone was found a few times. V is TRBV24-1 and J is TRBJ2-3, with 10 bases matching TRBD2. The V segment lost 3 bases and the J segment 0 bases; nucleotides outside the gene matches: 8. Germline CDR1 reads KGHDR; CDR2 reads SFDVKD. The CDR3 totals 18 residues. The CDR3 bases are TGTGCCACCAGTGATGGGTCGACTAGCGGGTTTAGCACAGATACGCAGTATTTT. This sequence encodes CATSDGSTSGFSTDTQYF.

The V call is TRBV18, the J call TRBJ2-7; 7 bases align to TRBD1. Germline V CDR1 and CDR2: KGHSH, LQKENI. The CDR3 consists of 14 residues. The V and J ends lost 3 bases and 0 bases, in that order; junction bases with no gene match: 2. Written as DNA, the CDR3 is TGTGCCAGCTCACCCGACAGGGCCTCCTACGAGCAGTACTTC. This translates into CASSPDRASYEQYF.

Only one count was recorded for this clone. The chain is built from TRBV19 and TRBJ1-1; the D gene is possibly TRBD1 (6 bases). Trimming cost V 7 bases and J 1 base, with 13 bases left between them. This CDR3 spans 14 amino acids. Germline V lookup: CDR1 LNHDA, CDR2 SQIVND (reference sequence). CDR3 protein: CASTDMDRNTEAFF. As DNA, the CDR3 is TGTGCCAGTACCGACATGGACAGGAACACTGAAGCTTTCTTT.

The CDR3 DNA follows: TGTGCCACCAGCAGAGATTTGGGGAGCACTGAAGCTTTCTTT. Amino acids: CATSRDLGSTEAFF. V is TRBV15 and J is TRBJ1-1, with no clear D. Trimming took 0 bases from V and 4 from J, leaving 9 bases between them. This CDR3 has 14 amino acids. The germline V gene encodes CDR1 LNHNV and CDR2 YYDKDF (reference sequence).

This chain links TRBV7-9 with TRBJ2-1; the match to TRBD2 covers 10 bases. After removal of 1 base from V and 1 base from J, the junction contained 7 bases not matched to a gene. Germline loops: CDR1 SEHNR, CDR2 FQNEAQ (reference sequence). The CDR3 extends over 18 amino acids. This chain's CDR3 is CASSLEAGSGRSYNEQFF. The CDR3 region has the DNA TGTGCCAGCAGCTTAGAGGCTGGTAGCGGGAGGTCCTACAATGAGCAGTTCTTC. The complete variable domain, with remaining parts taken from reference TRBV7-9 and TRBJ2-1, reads DTGVSQNPRHKITKRGQNVTFRCDPISEHNRLYWYRQTLGQGPEFLTYFQNEAQLEKSRLLSDRFSAERPKGSFSTLEIQRTEQGDSAMYLCASSLEAGSGRSYNEQFFGPGTRLTVL.

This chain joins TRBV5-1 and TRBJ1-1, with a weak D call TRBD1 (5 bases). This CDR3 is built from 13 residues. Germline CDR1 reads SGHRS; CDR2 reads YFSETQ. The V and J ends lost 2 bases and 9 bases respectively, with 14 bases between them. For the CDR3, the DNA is TGCGCCAGCAGCTTCCCCGACAGCCCTAAAGCTTTCTTT. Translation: CASSFPDSPKAFF.

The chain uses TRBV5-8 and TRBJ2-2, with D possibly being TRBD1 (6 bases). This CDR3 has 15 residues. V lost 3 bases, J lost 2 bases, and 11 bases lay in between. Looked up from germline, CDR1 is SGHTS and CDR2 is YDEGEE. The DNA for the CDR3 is TGTGCCAGCAGCTCGTGGGACACTAACACCGGGGAGCTGTTTTTT. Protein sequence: CASSSWDTNTGELFF.

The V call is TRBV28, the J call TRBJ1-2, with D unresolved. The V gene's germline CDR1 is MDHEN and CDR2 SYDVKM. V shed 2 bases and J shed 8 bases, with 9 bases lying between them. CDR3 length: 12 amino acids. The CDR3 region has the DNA TGTGCCAGCAGTTTAGCGGCGGAAGGCTACACCTTC. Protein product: CASSLAAEGYTF.

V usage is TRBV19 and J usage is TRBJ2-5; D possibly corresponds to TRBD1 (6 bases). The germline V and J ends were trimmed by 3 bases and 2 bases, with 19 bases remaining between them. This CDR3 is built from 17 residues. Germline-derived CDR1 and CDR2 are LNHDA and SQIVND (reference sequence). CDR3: CASSMGAGALYQETQYF. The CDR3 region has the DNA TGTGCCAGTAGTATGGGGGCAGGGGCCCTCTATCAAGAGACCCAGTACTTC.

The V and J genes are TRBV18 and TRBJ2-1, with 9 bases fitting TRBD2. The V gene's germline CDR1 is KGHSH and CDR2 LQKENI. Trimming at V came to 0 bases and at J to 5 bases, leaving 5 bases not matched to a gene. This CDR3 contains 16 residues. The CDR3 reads CASSPPLAGENNEQFF. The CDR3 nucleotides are TGTGCCAGCTCACCACCCTTAGCGGGAGAAAACAATGAGCAGTTCTTC.

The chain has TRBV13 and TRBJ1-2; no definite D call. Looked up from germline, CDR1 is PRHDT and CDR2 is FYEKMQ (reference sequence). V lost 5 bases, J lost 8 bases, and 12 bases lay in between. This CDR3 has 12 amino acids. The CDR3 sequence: CASSRGSSGYTF. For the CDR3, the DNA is TGTGCCAGCAGCCGAGGGTCTAGCGGCTACACCTTC.

As DNA, the CDR3 is TGTGCCAGCAGCCACCTAATTACCTACAATGAGCAGTTCTTC. Translation: CASSHLITYNEQFF. The rearrangement joins TRBV3-1 (or the pseudogene TRBV3-2) to TRBJ2-1; no clear D gene. CDR1 is LGHDT and CDR2 is YNNKEL in the germline V gene (reference sequence). The CDR3 is 14 amino acids. The V end was cut by 3 bases, the J end by 2 bases, with 8 bases between.

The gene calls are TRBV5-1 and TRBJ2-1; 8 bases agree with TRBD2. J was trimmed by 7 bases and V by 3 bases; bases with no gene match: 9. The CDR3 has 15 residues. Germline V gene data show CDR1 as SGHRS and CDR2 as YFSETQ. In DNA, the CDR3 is TGCGCCAGCAGCTGGGTTGGGACTAGTGGTAATGAGCAGTTCTTC. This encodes CASSWVGTSGNEQFF.

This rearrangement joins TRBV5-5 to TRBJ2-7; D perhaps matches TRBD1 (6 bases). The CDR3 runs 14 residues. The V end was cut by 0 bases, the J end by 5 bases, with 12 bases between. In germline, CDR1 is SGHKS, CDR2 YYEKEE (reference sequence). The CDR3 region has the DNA TGTGCCAGCAGCTTGGGCCAGGGGTTGAACGAGCAGTACTTC. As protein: CASSLGQGLNEQYF.

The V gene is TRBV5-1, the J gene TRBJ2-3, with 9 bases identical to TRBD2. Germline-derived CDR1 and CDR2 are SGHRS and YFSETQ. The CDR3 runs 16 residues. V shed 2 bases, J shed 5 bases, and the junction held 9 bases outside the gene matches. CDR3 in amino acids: CASSFGRAGGGDTQYF. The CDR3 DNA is TGCGCCAGCAGCTTCGGACGAGCGGGAGGAGGAGATACGCAGTATTTT.

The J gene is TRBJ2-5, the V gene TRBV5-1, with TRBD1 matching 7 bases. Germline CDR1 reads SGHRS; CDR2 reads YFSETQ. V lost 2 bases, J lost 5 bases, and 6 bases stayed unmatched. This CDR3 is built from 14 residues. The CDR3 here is CASSLDRVAETQYF. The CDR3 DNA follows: TGCGCCAGCAGCTTAGACAGGGTTGCGGAGACCCAGTACTTC.

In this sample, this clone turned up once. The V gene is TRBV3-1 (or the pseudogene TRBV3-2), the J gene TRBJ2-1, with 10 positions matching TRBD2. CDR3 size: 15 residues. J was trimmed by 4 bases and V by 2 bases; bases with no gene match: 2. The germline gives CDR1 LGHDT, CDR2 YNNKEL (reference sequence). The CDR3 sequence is CASSQSSGGYNEQFF. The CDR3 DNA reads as TGTGCCAGCAGCCAATCTAGCGGGGGTTACAATGAGCAGTTCTTC.

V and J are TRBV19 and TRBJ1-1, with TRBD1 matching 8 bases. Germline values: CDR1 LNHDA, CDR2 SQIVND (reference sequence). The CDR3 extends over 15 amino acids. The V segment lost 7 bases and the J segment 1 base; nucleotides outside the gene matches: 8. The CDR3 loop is CASIKPGTGNTEAFF. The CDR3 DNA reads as TGTGCCAGTATTAAACCCGGGACAGGGAACACTGAAGCTTTCTTT.

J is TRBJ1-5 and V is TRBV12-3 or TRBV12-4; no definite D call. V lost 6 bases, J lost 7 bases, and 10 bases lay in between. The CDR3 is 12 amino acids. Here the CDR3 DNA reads TGTGCCAGCAGCCAACACGGGCAGCCCCAGCATTTT. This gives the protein CASSQHGQPQHF.

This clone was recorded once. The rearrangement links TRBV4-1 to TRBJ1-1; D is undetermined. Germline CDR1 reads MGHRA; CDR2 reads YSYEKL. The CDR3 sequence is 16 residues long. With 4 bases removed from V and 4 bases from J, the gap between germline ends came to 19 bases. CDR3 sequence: CASSLDGGPRSTEAFF. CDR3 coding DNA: TGCGCCAGCAGCCTTGATGGCGGGCCCCGGAGCACTGAAGCTTTCTTT.

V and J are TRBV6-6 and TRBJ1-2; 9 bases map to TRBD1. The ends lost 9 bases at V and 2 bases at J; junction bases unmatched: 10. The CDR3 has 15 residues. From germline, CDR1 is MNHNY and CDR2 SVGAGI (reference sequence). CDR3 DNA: TGTGCCAGTACGAAACAGGGACAGGGAAACTATGGCTACACCTTC. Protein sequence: CASTKQGQGNYGYTF.

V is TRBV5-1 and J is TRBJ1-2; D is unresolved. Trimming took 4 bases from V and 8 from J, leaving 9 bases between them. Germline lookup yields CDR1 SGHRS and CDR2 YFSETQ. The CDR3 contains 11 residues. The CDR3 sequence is CASSPGGGYTF. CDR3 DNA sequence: TGCGCCAGCAGCCCGGGAGGGGGCTACACCTTC.

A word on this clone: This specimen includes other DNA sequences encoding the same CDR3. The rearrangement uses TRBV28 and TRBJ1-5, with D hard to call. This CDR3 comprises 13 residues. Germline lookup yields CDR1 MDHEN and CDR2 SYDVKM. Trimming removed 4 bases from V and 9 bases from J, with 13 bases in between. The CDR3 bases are TGTGCCAGCAGTTCGACGGGGTTGCGGCCCCAGCATTTT. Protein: CASSSTGLRPQHF.